The rows below give T cell receptor beta chains drawn from one sample of a study of response to subunit inactivated influenza vaccine. TCRdb re-called the RT-PCR reads with MiXCR, one entry per CDR3 protein. Here the sample spans 650,000 to 800,000 distinct CDR3 sequences, roughly 18% being singletons. Sequenced material: PBMCs from blood, taken around 5 days after vaccination. Source of these receptors: a man between 50 and 59 years old who received an inactivated influenza vaccine. Both conserved end residues are part of each CDR3. The D gene is left open where the match is weak. The size entry is marked missing in some rows and otherwise reads once, few, many or a size class.

>TRBJ2-2|NA|many|TRBV5-1
CASSLSATGELFF
TGCGCCAGCAGCTTGAGCGCCACCGGGGAGCTGTTTTTT
>TRBJ1-5|NA|few|TRBV12-3/TRBV12-4
CASSLRGAGGNQPQHF
TGTGCCAGCAGTTTGAGGGGGGCAGGGGGCAATCAGCCCCAGCATTTT
>TRBJ1-1|NA|few|TRBV4-3
CASSQDHDTEAFF
TGCGCCAGCAGCCAAGACCATGACACTGAAGCTTTCTTT
>TRBJ2-7|TRBD1|many|TRBV5-1
CASSKGQGQGYEQYF
TGCGCCAGCAGCAAGGGACAGGGACAAGGCTACGAGCAGTACTTC
>TRBJ2-5|NA|NA|TRBV5-1
CASSRGGQSEETQYF
TGCGCCAGCAGCCGGGGGGGACAGAGTGAGGAGACCCAGTACTTC
>TRBJ2-4|TRBD2|NA|TRBV20-1
CSARGRGGQYF
TGCAGTGCTAGGGGGAGGGGAGGACAGTACTTC
>TRBJ2-1|TRBD2|NA|TRBV6-2/TRBV6-3
CASSYSSGGNNEQFF
TGTGCCAGCAGTTACTCTAGCGGGGGGAACAATGAGCAGTTCTTC
>TRBJ1-5|NA|few|TRBV5-5
CASSLLGFNQPQHF
TGTGCCAGCAGCTTGTTAGGGTTCAATCAGCCCCAGCATTTT
>TRBJ1-6|NA|NA|TRBV19
CASSTRQNSPLHF
TGTGCCAGTAGTACCCGACAGAATTCACCCCTCCACTTT
>TRBJ1-1|NA|many|TRBV10-3
CAISESSPNTEAFF
TGTGCCATCAGTGAGTCCAGCCCGAACACTGAAGCTTTCTTT
>TRBJ2-1|TRBD2|NA|TRBV24-1
CATSDRTSGLSYNEQFF
TGTGCCACCAGTGATCGTACTAGCGGATTGTCCTACAATGAGCAGTTCTTC
>TRBJ2-3|TRBD1|few|TRBV4-3
CASSQGGQGTSTDTQYF
TGCGCCAGCAGCCAAGGCGGACAGGGAACTAGCACAGATACGCAGTATTTT
>TRBJ2-7|NA|once|TRBV3-1
CASRLTGFEQYF
TGTGCCAGCAGACTTACAGGGTTCGAGCAGTACTTC
>TRBJ2-2|NA|NA|TRBV20-1
CSAREGGDRELFF
TGCAGTGCTAGAGAAGGCGGTGACCGGGAGCTGTTTTTT
>TRBJ2-4|NA|NA|TRBV5-1
CASSLETGVGNIQYF
TGCGCCAGCAGCTTAGAGACAGGAGTGGGGAACATTCAGTACTTC
>TRBJ2-2|TRBD2|NA|TRBV5-1
CASSLWTSGRSNTGELFF
TGCGCCAGCAGCCTCTGGACTAGCGGGAGAAGCAACACCGGGGAGCTGTTTTTT
>TRBJ2-3|TRBD1|many|TRBV12-3/TRBV12-4
CASSPPGQGNRNTQYF
TGTGCCAGCAGTCCGCCGGGACAGGGTAATCGAAATACGCAGTATTTT
>TRBJ2-5|NA|many|TRBV29-1
CSVVQETQYF
TGCAGCGTTGTACAAGAGACCCAGTACTTC
>TRBJ1-2|NA|NA|TRBV6-5
CASSYSRTGMSFRDGYTF
TGTGCCAGCAGTTACTCAAGAACAGGGATGTCTTTTCGGGATGGCTACACCTTC
>TRBJ1-5|NA|NA|TRBV6-1
CASGRDLSNQPQHF
TGTGCCAGCGGGAGAGACTTAAGCAATCAGCCCCAGCATTTT
>TRBJ1-2|TRBD1|few|TRBV9
CASSVEAGTGLGYTF
TGTGCCAGCAGCGTAGAAGCCGGGACAGGGCTTGGCTACACCTTC
>TRBJ2-2|NA|many|TRBV15
CATSRDAPRTLGTGELFF
TGTGCCACCAGCAGAGATGCTCCGCGGACCTTGGGGACCGGGGAGCTGTTTTTT
>TRBJ2-1|TRBD2|many|TRBV20-1
CSASPLLLAGGRDEQFF
TGCAGTGCTAGTCCCCTCCTACTAGCGGGGGGCCGTGATGAGCAGTTCTTC
>TRBJ1-1|NA|NA|TRBV7-9
CASSLTPMGNTEAFF
TGTGCCAGCAGCTTAACCCCAATGGGGAACACTGAAGCTTTCTTT
>TRBJ2-7|TRBD1|few|TRBV6-1
CASRDRILYEQYF
TGTGCCAGCAGGGACAGGATCCTCTACGAGCAGTACTTC
>TRBJ2-7|TRBD2|NA|TRBV7-6
CASSYGAGAYEQYF
TGTGCCAGCAGCTACGGAGCGGGGGCCTACGAGCAGTACTTC
>TRBJ2-5|TRBD2|few|TRBV2
CASSMGLAGEETQYF
TGTGCCAGCAGCATGGGGCTAGCGGGGGAGGAGACCCAGTACTTC
>TRBJ1-1|TRBD1|many|TRBV7-8
CASSFGTENTEAFF
TGTGCCAGCAGCTTCGGGACAGAAAACACTGAAGCTTTCTTT
>TRBJ1-6|TRBD1|few|TRBV20-1
CSARGVRTGPNSPLHF
TGCAGTGCCCGGGGGGTGCGGACAGGCCCGAATTCACCCCTCCACTTT
>TRBJ2-7|TRBD1|many|TRBV20-1
CSPDRGRFDEQYF
TGCAGTCCGGACAGGGGGCGCTTTGACGAGCAGTACTTC
>TRBJ2-5|NA|few|TRBV5-1
CASSLAQGGFQETQYF
TGCGCCAGCAGCTTGGCCCAGGGGGGTTTCCAAGAGACCCAGTACTTC
>TRBJ1-4|NA|NA|TRBV5-6
CASSPGRGKLFF
TGTGCCAGCAGCCCAGGGAGAGGAAAACTGTTTTTT
>TRBJ2-1|NA|NA|TRBV20-1
CSARAMDSYNEQFF
TGCAGTGCTAGAGCAATGGACAGTTACAATGAGCAGTTCTTC
>TRBJ1-1|NA|NA|TRBV6-1
CASKPRNTEAFF
TGTGCCAGCAAACCCAGGAACACTGAAGCTTTCTTT
>TRBJ2-1|TRBD1|NA|TRBV5-1
CASSRDRGGYNEQFF
TGCGCCAGCAGCCGCGACAGGGGCGGTTACAATGAGCAGTTCTTC
>TRBJ2-2|TRBD1|NA|TRBV7-6
CASSSDGTGGTGELFF
TGTGCCAGCAGCTCTGATGGGACAGGGGGCACCGGGGAGCTGTTTTTT
>TRBJ2-3|NA|many|TRBV15
CATSVGLTGFTDTQYF
TGTGCCACCAGCGTGGGACTAACAGGGTTCACAGATACGCAGTATTTT
>TRBJ2-2|TRBD1|NA|TRBV20-1
CSASRAKGARTGELFF
TGCAGTGCTAGTCGGGCAAAGGGGGCTCGGACCGGGGAGCTGTTTTTT
>TRBJ2-1|TRBD2|NA|TRBV20-1
CSALQLAGGNEQFF
TGCAGTGCATTACAGCTAGCGGGAGGGAATGAGCAGTTCTTC
>TRBJ2-4|TRBD2|few|TRBV12-3/TRBV12-4
CASSLSGGVAKNIQYF
TGTGCCAGCAGTCTTAGCGGGGGTGTAGCCAAAAACATTCAGTACTTC
>TRBJ1-1|NA|NA|TRBV2
CASSEESLRINTEAFF
TGTGCCAGCAGTGAAGAAAGTCTCCGGATTAACACTGAAGCTTTCTTT
>TRBJ2-2|NA|NA|TRBV6-1
CASISLVGTGELFF
TGTGCCAGCATCTCGCTAGTTGGGACCGGGGAGCTGTTTTTT
>TRBJ2-1|NA|few|TRBV5-8
CASSFWGGYWDEQFF
TGTGCCAGCAGCTTTTGGGGTGGTTATTGGGATGAGCAGTTCTTC
>TRBJ2-5|TRBD2|few|TRBV15
CATSRAAGVQETQYF
TGTGCCACCAGCAGAGCGGCGGGGGTCCAAGAGACCCAGTACTTC
>TRBJ2-7|TRBD2|NA|TRBV20-1
CSAPRLAGDLEYF
TGCAGTGCGCCTAGACTAGCGGGGGACCTTGAGTACTTC
>TRBJ2-3|TRBD2|many|TRBV29-1
CSVCGAGGEHPDTQYF
TGCAGCGTTTGTGGGGCCGGGGGGGAACACCCAGATACGCAGTATTTT
>TRBJ2-1|NA|few|TRBV7-8
CASSLQTSDNYNEQFF
TGTGCCAGCAGCCTCCAGACTAGTGACAATTATAATGAGCAGTTCTTC
>TRBJ1-1|TRBD1|NA|TRBV18
CASSPPGTGGLSTEAFF
TGTGCCAGCTCACCACCGGGGACAGGGGGCCTCAGCACTGAAGCTTTCTTT
>TRBJ2-3|TRBD2|once|TRBV7-9
CASSPGLAEGARGF
TGTGCCAGCAGCCCTGGACTAGCGGAGGGGGCTCGGGGTTTT
>TRBJ2-2|TRBD1|few|TRBV12-3/TRBV12-4
CASSPTTGEITGELFF
TGTGCCAGCAGTCCTACGACAGGGGAAATCACCGGGGAGCTGTTTTTT
>TRBJ2-7|NA|once|TRBV5-1
CASSLSGPDYEQYF
TGCGCCAGCAGCTTGAGCGGTCCTGACTACGAGCAGTACTTC
>TRBJ2-1|TRBD2|few|TRBV4-3
CASSLFGGGTYNEQFF
TGCGCCAGCAGCCTCTTTGGGGGGGGGACGTACAATGAGCAGTTCTTC
>TRBJ2-3|TRBD1|NA|TRBV5-1
CASSKDRGSTDTQYF
TGCGCCAGCAGCAAGGACAGGGGAAGCACAGATACGCAGTATTTT
>TRBJ2-7|NA|few|TRBV4-1
CASSQAGKGLYEQYF
TGCGCCAGCAGCCAAGCAGGGAAGGGACTCTACGAGCAGTACTTC